The next 5 T cell receptor beta chains were all read from a single sample in a study of blood T cell repertoires in COVID-19. Method: immunoSEQ multiplex PCR; TCRdb's copy keeps in-frame clones and lacks some. The sample yields more than 140,000 clones, around 90% seen once. Sequencing input: peripheral blood. These receptors originate from a woman aged 60 to 75 with acute or convalescent COVID-19.

The gene calls are TRBV28 and TRBJ1-4; TRBD1 aligns across 7 bases. The CDR3 totals 14 residues. V was clipped by 2 bases and J by 10 bases; unmatched bases: 7. Looked up from germline, CDR1 is MDHEN and CDR2 is SYDVKM. CDR3 region: CASSLRQGSRKLFF. The DNA for the CDR3 is TGTGCCAGCAGTTTACGACAGGGTAGTCGAAAACTGTTTTTT.

This rearrangement joins TRBV18 to TRBJ2-7; 8 nucleotides align to TRBD2. Germline CDR1 is KGHSH and CDR2 is LQKENI. The CDR3 spans 16 residues. With V trimmed by 3 bases and J by 7 bases, 14 bases remained unmatched. The CDR3 nucleotides are TGTGCCAGCTCACCCTCCATTCGGGGGGGGGCCGGGGAGCAGTACTTC. As protein: CASSPSIRGGAGEQYF.

V and J are TRBV11-2 and TRBJ1-2; 8 positions match TRBD1. The CDR3 loop spans 17 amino acids. Germline-derived CDR1 and CDR2 are SGHAT and FQNNGV. Trimming at V came to 5 bases and at J to 4 bases, leaving 15 bases not matched to a gene. CDR3 residues: CASSQSLGQGAIYGYTF. CDR3 sequence (DNA): TGTGCCAGCAGCCAAAGTCTTGGGCAGGGGGCTATCTATGGCTACACCTTC. Based on the CDR3 plus reference TRBV11-2 and TRBJ1-2, the full variable domain is EAGVAQSPRYKIIEKRQSVAFWCNPISGHATLYWYQQILGQGPKLLIQFQNNGVVDDSQLPKDRFSAERLKGVDSTLKIQPAKLEDSAVYLCASSQSLGQGAIYGYTFGSGTRLTVV.

A few counts support this clone. The J gene is TRBJ1-1, the V gene TRBV7-2, with 11 bases identical to TRBD1. Trimming removed 6 bases from V and 6 bases from J; junction bases left unmatched: 6. Germline values: CDR1 SGHTA, CDR2 FQGNSA. The CDR3 totals 14 residues. In DNA form, the CDR3 reads TGTGCCAGCAGGCTAACGGACAGGGGGCCTGAAGCTTTCTTT. Its translation: CASRLTDRGPEAFF.

A note on this clone: The sample has other DNA sequences that encode this CDR3 too. The V call is TRBV6-2 or TRBV6-3, the J call TRBJ2-7; 9 positions agree with TRBD1. The CDR3 consists of 14 residues. Trimming at V came to 0 bases and at J to 6 bases, leaving 3 bases not matched to a gene. Germline loops: CDR1 MNHEY, CDR2 SVGEGT. The CDR3 DNA reads as TGTGCCAGCAGTTACTCCGGGACAGGGCGCGAGCAGTACTTC. As protein: CASSYSGTGREQYF.